This passage covers 3 T cell receptor beta chains from one sample sequenced in a study of human T cells and chemical hapten exposure. Time point denoted: pre-sensitization, week 0. The treatment is: therapeutic diphenylcyclopropenone sensitization with weekly scalp DPC. The authors extracted total RNA from unfractionated whole blood. Each CDR3 protein gets one entry after TCRdb re-called the RACE reads with MiXCR. This table has over 50,000 distinct CDR3 sequences, roughly 9% appearing once. The source was whole blood, collected in connection with sensitization to the hapten diphenylcyclopropenone (DPC). The receptors here all came from a woman between 25 and 40 years old with alopecia areata. Some clones in this sample may be carry-over from other donors' samples.

The chain joins TRBV20-1 to TRBJ2-7, with TRBD2 as a possible D gene (6 bases). CDR1 is DFQATT, CDR2 SNEGSKA, per germline (reference sequence). The CDR3 runs to 14 residues. V gave up 3 bases and J gave up 5 bases, with 17 bases separating them. The CDR3 protein is CSASPSDRLDEQYF. In DNA, the CDR3 is TGCAGTGCTAGTCCTAGCGATCGACTCGACGAGCAGTACTTC.

This clonotype was picked up a small number of times. This sequence joins TRBV2 and TRBJ1-4, with D unclear. This CDR3 comprises 15 residues. The germline V gene has CDR1 SNHLY and CDR2 FYNNEI. Between the trimmed V and J ends, which lost 0 bases and 8 bases, there was a span of 13 bases. CDR3 nucleotide sequence: TGTGCCAGCAGTGAAGCGAAACGCAGTTTGGAAAAACTGTTTTTT. Translating it yields CASSEAKRSLEKLFF.

The sample holds a few counts of this clonotype. The chain employs TRBV3-1 and TRBJ1-1; tentatively, D is TRBD1 (6 bases). The CDR3 totals 14 residues. Germline loops: CDR1 LGHDT, CDR2 YNNKEL (reference sequence). Trimming removed 1 base from V and 7 bases from J, with 13 bases in between. The CDR3 DNA is TGTGCCAGCAGCCAAGTAGCCAGGGGCTATGAAGCTTTCTTT. It encodes CASSQVARGYEAFF.